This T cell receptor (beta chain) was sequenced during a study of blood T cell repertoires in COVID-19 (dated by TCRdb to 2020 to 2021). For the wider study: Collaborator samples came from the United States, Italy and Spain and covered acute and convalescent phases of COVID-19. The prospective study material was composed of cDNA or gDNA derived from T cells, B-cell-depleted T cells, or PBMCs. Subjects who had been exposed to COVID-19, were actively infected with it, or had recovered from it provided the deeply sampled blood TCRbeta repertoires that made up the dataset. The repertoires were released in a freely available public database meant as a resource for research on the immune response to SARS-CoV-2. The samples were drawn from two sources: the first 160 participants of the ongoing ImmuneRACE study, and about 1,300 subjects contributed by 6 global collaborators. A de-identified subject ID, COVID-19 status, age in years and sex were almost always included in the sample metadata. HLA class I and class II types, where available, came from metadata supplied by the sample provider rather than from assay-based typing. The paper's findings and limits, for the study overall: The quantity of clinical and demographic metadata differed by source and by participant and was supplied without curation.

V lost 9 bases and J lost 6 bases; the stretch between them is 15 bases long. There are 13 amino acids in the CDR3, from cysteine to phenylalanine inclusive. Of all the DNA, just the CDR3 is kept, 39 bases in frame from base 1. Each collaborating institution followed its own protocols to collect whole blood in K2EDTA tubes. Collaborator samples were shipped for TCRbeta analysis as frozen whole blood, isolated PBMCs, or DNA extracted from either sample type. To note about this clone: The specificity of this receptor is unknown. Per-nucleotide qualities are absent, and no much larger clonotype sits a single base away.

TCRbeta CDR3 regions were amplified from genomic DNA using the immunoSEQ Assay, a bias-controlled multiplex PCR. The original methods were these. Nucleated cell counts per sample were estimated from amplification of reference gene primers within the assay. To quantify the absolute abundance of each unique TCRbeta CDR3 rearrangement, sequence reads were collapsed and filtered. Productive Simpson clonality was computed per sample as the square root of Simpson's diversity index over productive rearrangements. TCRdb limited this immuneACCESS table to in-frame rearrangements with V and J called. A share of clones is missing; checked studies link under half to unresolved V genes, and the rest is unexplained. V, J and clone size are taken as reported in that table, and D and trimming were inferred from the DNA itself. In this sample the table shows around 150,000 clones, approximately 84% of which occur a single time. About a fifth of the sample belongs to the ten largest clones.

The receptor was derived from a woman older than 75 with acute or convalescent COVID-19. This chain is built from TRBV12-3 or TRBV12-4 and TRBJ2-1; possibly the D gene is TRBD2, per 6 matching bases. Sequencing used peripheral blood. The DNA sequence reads TGTGCCAGTGGGTTCCTAGCGAGCAATGAGCAGTTCTTC. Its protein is CASGFLASNEQFF.